This passage covers 10 T cell receptor beta chains from one sample sequenced in a study of T-cell memory formation after mild COVID-19. A single record per CDR3 protein comes from TCRdb applying MiXCR to the 5' RACE reads. The sample includes fewer than 350,000 distinct CDR3 sequences, approximately 19% seen only once; the top ten take under 30%. The sample was PBMCs or a T cell subset sorted from them (not recorded which). These receptors all stem from a man aged 18-30 years who had mild COVID-19 (a few samples of this study predate the infection). Cell type and time point are not known.

A few counts support this clonotype. The V and J genes are TRBV20-1 and TRBJ1-2; 9 nucleotides agree with TRBD1. Germline V gene lookup returns CDR1 DFQATT and CDR2 SNEGSKA (reference sequence). After removal of 6 bases from V and 1 base from J, the junction contained 18 bases not matched to a gene. The CDR3 spans 18 residues. The DNA of the CDR3 is TGCAGTGCCCTCGGTGACAGGGGGATTAAGTGGGTTAACTATGGCTACACCTTC. It yields the protein CSALGDRGIKWVNYGYTF.

This clonotype was observed a handful of times. The chain recombines TRBV5-1 with TRBJ2-5; 7 nucleotides align to TRBD1. Germline CDR1 and CDR2: SGHRS and YFSETQ. V shed 3 bases and J 3 bases; nucleotides not matched to a gene: 8. There are 15 residues in the CDR3. CDR3 coding DNA: TGCGCCAGCAGCTCTTCACCCGACAGGGAAGAGACCCAGTACTTC. Residues: CASSSSPDREETQYF.

The chain links TRBV24-1 to TRBJ2-3; the D is unclear. Germline loops: CDR1 KGHDR, CDR2 SFDVKD. This CDR3 has 15 amino acids. The V end lost 7 bases, the J end lost 2 bases, and 15 bases lay between the germline ends. The CDR3 DNA is TGTGCCACCAGCCCTGGACGGATTTTCACAGATACGCAGTATTTT. This codes for CATSPGRIFTDTQYF.

The chain combines TRBV5-1 with TRBJ2-5; 7 positions agree with TRBD2. J gave up 9 bases and V 4 bases, and 12 bases lay outside the gene matches. The CDR3 extends over 14 amino acids. Germline values: CDR1 SGHRS, CDR2 YFSETQ. The CDR3 DNA reads as TGCGCCAGCAGCCCAGAGACTAGCTTGGGGGCCCAGTACTTC. Translation: CASSPETSLGAQYF.

The rearrangement uses TRBV20-1 and TRBJ1-1; D ambiguous. Per germline, CDR1 DFQATT and CDR2 SNEGSKA (reference sequence). CDR3 length: 11 amino acids. V dropped 1 base and J dropped 12 bases, with 12 bases sitting between them. The CDR3 sequence: CSARAQPWTFF. CDR3 DNA sequence: TGCAGTGCTAGAGCCCAGCCGTGGACTTTCTTT.

The table lists this clonotype with a few counts. This sequence joins TRBV6-2 or TRBV6-3 and TRBJ2-7; D tentatively reads TRBD1 or TRBD2 (5 bases each). The CDR3 loop spans 15 amino acids. V was shortened by 4 bases and J by 3 bases, with 16 bases between the two germline ends. The germline CDR1 and CDR2 sequences are MNHEY and SVGEGT. The CDR3: CASSSPGTRNYEQYF. CDR3 DNA sequence: TGTGCCAGCAGTTCCCCCGGGACGCGCAACTACGAGCAGTACTTC.

V usage is TRBV7-8 and J usage is TRBJ1-3; D not resolved. Trimming shortened V by 5 bases and J by 8 bases, and 10 bases separated the two germline ends. This CDR3 is built from 12 residues. The germline V gene has CDR1 SGHVS and CDR2 FQNEAQ. The CDR3 bases are TGTGCCAGCAGCCAAGCGTGGGACACCATATATTTT. Its protein is CASSQAWDTIYF.

This clonotype appeared a few times. The rearrangement uses TRBV12-3 or TRBV12-4 and TRBJ2-7; D is unresolved. V lost 7 bases, J lost 3 bases, and 10 bases lay in between. This CDR3 is built from 12 residues. CDR3 coding DNA: TGTGCCAGCACCCGTGGTTTCTACGAGCAGTACTTC. This translates into CASTRGFYEQYF.

The chain carries TRBV7-2 and TRBJ2-2; 8 nucleotides align to TRBD1. The V and J ends lost 2 bases and 7 bases, in that order; junction bases with no gene match: 9. This CDR3 has 16 amino acids. Germline V gives CDR1 SGHTA, CDR2 FQGNSA. For the CDR3, the DNA is TGTGCCAGCAGCTTATATCAGGGGGCTTCTAACGGGGAGCTGTTTTTT. Translating gives CASSLYQGASNGELFF.

This clonotype showed up many times. The V call is TRBV9, the J call TRBJ2-5; 10 nucleotides match TRBD1. The germline gives CDR1 SGDLS, CDR2 YYNGEE. The junction had 4 bases not matched to a gene; V was cut back by 3 bases and J by 5 bases. The CDR3 has 14 residues. CDR3 loop: CASSAGQGRETQYF. Here the CDR3 DNA reads TGTGCCAGCAGCGCGGGACAGGGGAGGGAGACCCAGTACTTC.